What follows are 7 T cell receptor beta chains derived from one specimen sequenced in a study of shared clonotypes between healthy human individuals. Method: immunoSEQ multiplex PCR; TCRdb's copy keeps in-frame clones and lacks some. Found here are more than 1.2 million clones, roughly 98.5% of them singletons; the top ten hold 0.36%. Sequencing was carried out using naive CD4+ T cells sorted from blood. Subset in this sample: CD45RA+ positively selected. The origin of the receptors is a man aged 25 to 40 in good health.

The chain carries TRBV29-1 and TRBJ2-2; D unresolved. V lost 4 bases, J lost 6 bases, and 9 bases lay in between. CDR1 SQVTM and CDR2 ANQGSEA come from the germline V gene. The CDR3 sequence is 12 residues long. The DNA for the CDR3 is TGCAGCGTTGGTCAAGTCGCCGGGGAGCTGTTTTTT. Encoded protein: CSVGQVAGELFF.

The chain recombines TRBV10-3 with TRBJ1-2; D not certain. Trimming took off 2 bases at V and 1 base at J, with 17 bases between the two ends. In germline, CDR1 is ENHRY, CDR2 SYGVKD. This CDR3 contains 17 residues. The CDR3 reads CAISEAFGRDFNYGYTF. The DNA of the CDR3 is TGTGCCATCAGTGAGGCTTTTGGGAGAGATTTTAACTATGGCTACACCTTC.

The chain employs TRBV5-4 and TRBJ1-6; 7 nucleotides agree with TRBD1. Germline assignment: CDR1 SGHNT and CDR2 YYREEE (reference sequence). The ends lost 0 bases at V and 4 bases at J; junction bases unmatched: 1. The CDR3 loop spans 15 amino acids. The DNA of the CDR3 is TGTGCCAGCAGCTTGGCGGGACAGTATAATTCACCCCTCCACTTT. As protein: CASSLAGQYNSPLHF.

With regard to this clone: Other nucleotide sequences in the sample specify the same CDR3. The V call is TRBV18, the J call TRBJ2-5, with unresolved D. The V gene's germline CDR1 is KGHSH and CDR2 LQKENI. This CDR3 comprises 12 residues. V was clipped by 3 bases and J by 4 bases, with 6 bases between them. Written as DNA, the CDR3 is TGTGCCAGCTCACCCCTTCCAGAGACCCAGTACTTC. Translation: CASSPLPETQYF.

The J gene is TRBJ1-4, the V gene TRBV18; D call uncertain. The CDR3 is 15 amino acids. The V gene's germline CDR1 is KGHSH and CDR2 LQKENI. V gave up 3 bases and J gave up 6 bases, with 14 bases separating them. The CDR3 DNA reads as TGTGCCAGCTCACCTGCCCTCGAATACGATGAAAAACTGTTTTTT. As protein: CASSPALEYDEKLFF. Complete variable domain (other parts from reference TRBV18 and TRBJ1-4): NAGVMQNPRHLVRRRGQEARLRCSPMKGHSHVYWYRQLPEEGLKFMVYLQKENIIDESGMPKERFSAEFPKEGPSILRIQQVVRGDSAAYFCASSPALEYDEKLFFGSGTQLSVL.

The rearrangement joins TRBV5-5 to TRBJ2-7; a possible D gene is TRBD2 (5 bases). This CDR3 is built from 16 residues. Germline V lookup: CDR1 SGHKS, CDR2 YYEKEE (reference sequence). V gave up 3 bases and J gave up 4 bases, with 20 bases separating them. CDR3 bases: TGTGCCAGCAGCTGGGTCCCTCCGGGGTCCGCGTACGAGCAGTACTTC. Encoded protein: CASSWVPPGSAYEQYF.

CDR3 DNA sequence: TGTGCCAGCTCACCACTCATTGCCTCGTCCTCCTACGAGCAGTACTTC. Protein: CASSPLIASSSYEQYF. The chain combines TRBV18 with TRBJ2-7; D not certain. Germline V gene lookup returns CDR1 KGHSH and CDR2 LQKENI. The V end lost 1 base, the J end lost 0 bases, and 13 bases lay between the germline ends. CDR3 length: 16 amino acids.